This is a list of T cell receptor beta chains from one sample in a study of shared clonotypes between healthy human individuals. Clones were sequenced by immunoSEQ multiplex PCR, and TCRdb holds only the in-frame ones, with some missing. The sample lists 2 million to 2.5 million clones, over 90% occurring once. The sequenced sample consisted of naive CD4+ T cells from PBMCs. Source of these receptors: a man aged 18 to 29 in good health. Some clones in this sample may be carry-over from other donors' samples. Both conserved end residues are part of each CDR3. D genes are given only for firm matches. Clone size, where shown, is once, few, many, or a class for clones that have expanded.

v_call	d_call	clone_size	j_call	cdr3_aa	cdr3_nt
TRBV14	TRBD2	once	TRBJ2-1	CASSHPSGSSYNEQFF	TGTGCCAGCAGCCATCCCAGCGGGAGCTCCTACAATGAGCAGTTCTTC
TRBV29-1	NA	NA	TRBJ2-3	CSVASGETTDTQYF	TGCAGCGTTGCAAGCGGAGAAACCACAGATACGCAGTATTTT
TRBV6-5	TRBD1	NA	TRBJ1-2	CASSWDRGRYGYTF	TGTGCCAGCAGCTGGGACAGGGGGCGATATGGCTACACCTTC
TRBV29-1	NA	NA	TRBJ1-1	CSVRLNTEAFF	TGCAGCGTGCGTTTGAACACTGAAGCTTTCTTT
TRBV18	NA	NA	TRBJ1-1	CASSSDGNTEAFF	TGTGCCAGCTCATCTGACGGGAACACTGAAGCTTTCTTT
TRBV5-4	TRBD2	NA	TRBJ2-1	CASSLSQAGLNEQFF	TGTGCCAGCAGCTTAAGCCAAGCGGGGCTCAATGAGCAGTTCTTC
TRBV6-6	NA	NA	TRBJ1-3	CASSDQGPGNTIYF	TGTGCCAGCAGTGACCAGGGCCCCGGCAACACCATATATTTT
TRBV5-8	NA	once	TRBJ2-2	CASSLRSGELFF	TGTGCCAGCAGTCTCCGATCCGGGGAGCTGTTTTTT
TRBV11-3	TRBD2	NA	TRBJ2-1	CASSTGLVLHEQFF	TGTGCCAGCAGCACGGGACTAGTATTACATGAGCAGTTCTTC
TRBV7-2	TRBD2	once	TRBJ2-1	CASSLVLAAYNEQFF	TGTGCCAGCAGCCTAGTACTAGCGGCTTACAATGAGCAGTTCTTC
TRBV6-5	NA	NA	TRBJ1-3	CASWGPSSGNTIYF	TGTGCCAGCTGGGGACCGTCCTCTGGAAACACCATATATTTT
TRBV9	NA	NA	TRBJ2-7	CASSPTGTNSYEQYF	TGTGCCAGCAGCCCCACCGGGACAAACTCCTACGAGCAGTACTTC
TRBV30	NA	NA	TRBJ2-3	CAWSPPVPGTDTQYF	TGTGCCTGGAGTCCTCCAGTCCCCGGCACAGATACGCAGTATTTT
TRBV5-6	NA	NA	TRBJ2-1	CASSLRVIYHNEQFF	TGTGCCAGCAGCCTCCGGGTTATTTATCACAATGAGCAGTTCTTC
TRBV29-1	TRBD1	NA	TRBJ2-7	CSAQRWGQGNEQYF	TGCAGCGCCCAACGCTGGGGACAGGGAAACGAGCAGTACTTC
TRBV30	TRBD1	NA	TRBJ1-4	CAWSVRTGGYEKLFF	TGTGCCTGGAGTGTCCGGACAGGTGGTTACGAAAAACTGTTTTTT
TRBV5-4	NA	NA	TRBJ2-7	CASSAGSERLSYEQYF	TGTGCCAGCAGCGCGGGGTCCGAGCGGTTATCCTACGAGCAGTACTTC
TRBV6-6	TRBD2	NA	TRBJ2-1	CASSNLAERARNEQFF	TGTGCCAGCAGTAATCTAGCGGAGAGGGCAAGAAATGAGCAGTTCTTC
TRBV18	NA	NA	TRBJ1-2	CASSPLTGPPNYGYTF	TGTGCCAGCTCACCGCTTACAGGGCCCCCGAACTATGGCTACACCTTC
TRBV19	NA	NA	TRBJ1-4	CATPPGPRLFNEKLFF	TGTGCCACCCCACCGGGGCCGAGACTATTTAATGAAAAACTGTTTTTT
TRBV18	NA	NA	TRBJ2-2	CASSPQGGGGELFF	TGTGCCAGCTCACCACAGGGTGGTGGCGGGGAGCTGTTTTTT
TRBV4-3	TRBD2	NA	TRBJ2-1	CASSQEASGASYNEQFF	TGCGCCAGCAGCCAAGAGGCTAGCGGGGCCTCCTACAATGAGCAGTTCTTC
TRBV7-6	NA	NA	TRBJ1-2	CASSLTDRPYGYTF	TGTGCCAGCAGCTTAACCGACAGACCCTATGGCTACACCTTC
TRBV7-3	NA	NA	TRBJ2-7	CASSLVGTMGLTDYEQYF	TGTGCCAGCAGCTTAGTCGGCACCATGGGCTTAACAGACTACGAGCAGTACTTC
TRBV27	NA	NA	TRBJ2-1	CASSPTVFYNEQFF	TGTGCCAGCAGCCCGACAGTTTTCTACAATGAGCAGTTCTTC
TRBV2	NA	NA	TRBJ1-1	CASTLVRMNTEAFF	TGTGCCAGCACCTTAGTAAGAATGAACACTGAAGCTTTCTTT
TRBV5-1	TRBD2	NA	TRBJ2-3	CASSGGLAGGINTDTQYF	TGCGCCAGCAGCGGGGGACTAGCGGGAGGTATTAACACAGATACGCAGTATTTT
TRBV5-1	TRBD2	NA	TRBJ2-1	CASSLRLPGLASSGSYNEQFF	TGCGCCAGCAGCTTGAGGCTCCCGGGACTAGCTTCTTCTGGCTCCTACAATGAGCAGTTCTTC
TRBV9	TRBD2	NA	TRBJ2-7	CASSVLASGRYEQYF	TGTGCCAGCAGCGTATTGGCTAGCGGGCGCTACGAGCAGTACTTC
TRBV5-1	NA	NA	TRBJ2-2	CASSLGQATGELFF	TGCGCCAGCAGCTTGGGACAGGCCACAGGGGAGCTGTTTTTT
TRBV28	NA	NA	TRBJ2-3	CASSGDSTDTQYF	TGTGCCAGCAGTGGTGATAGCACAGATACGCAGTATTTT
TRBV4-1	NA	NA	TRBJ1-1	CASTLSGVIETTEAFF	TGCGCCAGCACCCTTAGTGGGGTAATAGAAACCACTGAAGCTTTCTTT